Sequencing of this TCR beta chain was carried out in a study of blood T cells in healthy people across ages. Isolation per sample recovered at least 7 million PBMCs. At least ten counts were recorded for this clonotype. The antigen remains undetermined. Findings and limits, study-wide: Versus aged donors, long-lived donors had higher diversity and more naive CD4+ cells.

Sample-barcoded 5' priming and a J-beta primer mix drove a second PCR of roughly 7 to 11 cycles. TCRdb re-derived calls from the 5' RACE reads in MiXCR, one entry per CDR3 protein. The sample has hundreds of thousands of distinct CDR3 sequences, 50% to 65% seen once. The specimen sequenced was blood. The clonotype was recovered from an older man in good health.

Here the CDR3 reads CASHTGASMNTEAFF. In DNA form, the CDR3 reads TGTGCCAGTCACACAGGGGCCTCTATGAACACTGAAGCTTTCTTT. The rearrangement uses TRBV25-1 and TRBJ1-1; 7 bases agree with TRBD1. CDR3 size: 15 residues. Germline V gives CDR1 MGHDK, CDR2 SYGVNS. The V segment lost 9 bases and the J segment 0 bases; nucleotides outside the gene matches: 10.